This TCR beta chain was found in a study of CD8+ T cells in alopecia areata. The study, taken as a whole, reports: The link between baseline CD8+ expansion and response remains uncertain with one nonresponder. Affected scalp, especially in alopecia totalis/universalis, had a higher clonality than normal scalp did.

As for this clone: The antigen remains undetermined.

Per the germline V gene, CDR1 is MNHEY and CDR2 is SVGAGI. Trimming stripped 7 bases from V and 1 base from J, with 10 bases between. The CDR3 is 13 amino acids. Following RNA extraction, reverse transcription yielded cDNA that acted as the sequencing template. Only in-frame clones appear in the TCRdb table, and some are missing; sequencing was by immunoSEQ multiplex PCR. The sample contains around 100,000 clones, under 60% of which appear only once. The treatment here: oral pan-JAK inhibitor, 5-10 mg twice daily. Both peripheral blood and punch biopsies of lesional scalp skin were obtained from patients who had alopecia areata. Sorting of PBMCs yielded the CD4+ and CD8+ T cells.

The source is a human donor with alopecia areata. The genes are TRBV6-5 and TRBJ1-1; unclear D gene. The sequenced sample was CD8+ T cells sorted from blood, obtained at week 24, from a patient treated with tofacitinib. This CDR3 reads CASKMRENTEAFF. Here the CDR3 DNA reads TGTGCCAGCAAGATGCGAGAGAACACTGAAGCTTTCTTT.